Below are 3 T cell receptor beta chains sequenced from a single sample in a study of T cells in Graves' hyperthyroidism and ophthalmopathy. RNA transcripts yielded amplified TCR beta CDR3 regions. HTBI primers were employed in a first-round RT-PCR of the TCR CDR3. TCRdb called the multiplex PCR reads again in MiXCR, with one record for every CDR3 protein. The repertoire has around 420,000 distinct CDR3 sequences, approximately 15% of them found once; the top ten carry around 7.3%. The sample comprised blood. All receptors come from a woman aged 18-29 years with Graves' hyperthyroidism.

This clonotype was counted only a few times. The chain has TRBV6-1 and TRBJ2-1, with 7 bases that match TRBD1. This CDR3 has 16 residues. From germline, CDR1 is MNHNS and CDR2 SASEGT. V lost 7 bases and J lost 7; bases outside the gene matches: 16. The CDR3 sequence: CASTPSPRGFLNEQFF. For the CDR3, the DNA is TGTGCCAGCACTCCGTCCCCCAGGGGGTTTTTGAATGAGCAGTTCTTC.

This clonotype was seen many times. The DNA of the CDR3 is TGTGCCAGCAGTCCCCTATACGAGCAGTACTTC. Translated, it gives CASSPLYEQYF. The chain has TRBV6-1 and TRBJ2-7; unclear D gene. Deletions cut 5 bases from V and 4 bases from J, with 6 bases between. The germline gives CDR1 MNHNS, CDR2 SASEGT. The CDR3 is made up of 11 amino acids.

In its sample, this clonotype was seen a few times. The chain recombines TRBV20-1 with TRBJ2-7, with TRBD2 identical over 13 bases. The length of the CDR3 is 15 residues. CDR1 is DFQATT and CDR2 is SNEGSKA in the germline V gene (reference sequence). V shed 1 base and J 4 bases; nucleotides not matched to a gene: 4. The CDR3 DNA reads as TGCAGTGCTAGAGGACTAGCGGGGGGCCCGTACGAGCAGTACTTC. Translating gives CSARGLAGGPYEQYF.